This T cell receptor (beta chain) was sequenced in a study of cytomegalovirus exposure and HLA in healthy donors. Points from the study as a whole: Across donors, most TCRs were seen rarely, yet some public ones were widespread.

60 Vbeta and 13 Jbeta primers were used in PCR. Only in-frame clones appear in the TCRdb table, and some are missing; sequencing was by immunoSEQ multiplex PCR. The table shows approximately 110,000 clones, with approximately 82% occurring only once. This clone was counted a single time. Its antigen is undetermined. This CDR3 has 15 residues. The TCR sequence derives from a man younger than 45 in good health and CMV-seropositive. The sequencing input was PBMCs. The chain has TRBV1 and TRBJ2-7; the D call TRBD2 from the table was never checked on the DNA. TRBV1 is a pseudogene. CDR3 nucleotide sequence: TGCACCAGCACCCTCTCTGAGGGACTACACTACGAGCAGTACGTC. Amino acid sequence: CTSTLSEGLHYEQYV.